The 25 T cell receptor beta chains in this list originate from one sample, sequenced in a study of blood T cell repertoires in COVID-19. The assay was immunoSEQ multiplex PCR, and TCRdb's table has in-frame clones only and misses some. Here the sample spans approximately 380,000 clones, roughly nine tenths being singletons. Sample: PBMCs or T cells enriched from blood (not recorded which). The receptors shown here come from a woman between 40 and 50 years old who had been exposed to COVID-19.

The table lists this clone with a count of one. The V gene is TRBV7-2, the J gene TRBJ2-3, with TRBD2 identical over 14 bases. Per germline, CDR1 SGHTA and CDR2 FQGNSA. Germline trimming cut 4 bases from V and 1 base from J; bases unmatched to any gene: 10. The CDR3 extends over 19 amino acids. The CDR3 loop is CASSSMTSGRVGRTDTQYF. DNA of the CDR3: TGTGCCAGCAGCTCTATGACTAGCGGGAGGGTTGGTCGCACAGATACGCAGTATTTT.

Of note for this clone: The junction does not match germline at one end; this may be a read error. The rearrangement uses TRBV6-2 or TRBV6-3 and TRBJ1-4; D call uncertain. From germline, CDR1 is MNHEY and CDR2 SVGEGT. The CDR3 has 12 amino acids. In DNA form, the CDR3 reads TGTGCCAGCAGTCACTCTCCAGAAAAACTGTTTTTT. It translates to CASSHSPEKLFF.

This clone was seen a single time. The chain uses TRBV15 and TRBJ1-1; D not certain. This CDR3 is built from 13 residues. Per the germline V gene, CDR1 is LNHNV and CDR2 is YYDKDF (reference sequence). The V end was cut by 5 bases, the J end by 1 base, with 8 bases between. The CDR3: CATSVTGNTEAFF. Here the CDR3 DNA reads TGTGCCACCAGCGTTACGGGGAACACTGAAGCTTTCTTT.

The chain uses TRBV19 and TRBJ2-1; TRBD2 matches 8 bases. The CDR3 extends over 13 amino acids. Per germline, CDR1 LNHDA and CDR2 SQIVND (reference sequence). V shed 6 bases, J shed 6 bases, and the junction held 4 bases outside the gene matches. As DNA, the CDR3 is TGTGCCAGTAGGAGGCGGGGGGCCAATGAGCAGTTCTTC. Its protein is CASRRRGANEQFF.

V is TRBV30 and J is TRBJ1-5; no clear D gene. CDR1 is GTSNPN and CDR2 is SVGIG in the germline V gene (reference sequence). The V end was cut by 1 base, the J end by 5 bases, with 9 bases between. The CDR3 extends over 13 amino acids. In DNA form, the CDR3 reads TGTGCCTGGAGTGCGGGGTCACATCAGCCCCAGCATTTT. This codes for CAWSAGSHQPQHF.

V gene TRBV7-3 combines with J gene TRBJ2-1; 7 bases fit TRBD2. Trimming removed 5 bases from V and 0 bases from J; junction bases left unmatched: 4. The CDR3 sequence is 15 residues long. CDR1 is SGHTA and CDR2 is FQGTGA in the germline V gene. CDR3: CASSEASGSYNEQFF. The CDR3 nucleotides read TGTGCCAGCAGCGAAGCTAGCGGCTCCTACAATGAGCAGTTCTTC.

J is TRBJ2-3 and V is TRBV7-9; 9 bases align to TRBD2. CDR3 size: 15 residues. The germline gives CDR1 SEHNR, CDR2 FQNEAQ (reference sequence). Trimming cost V 8 bases and J 2 bases; bases outside gene matches: 8. The CDR3 spells CASAAGGRLTDTQYF. CDR3 sequence (DNA): TGTGCCAGCGCCGCGGGGGGGCGTCTCACAGATACGCAGTATTTT.

The gene calls are TRBV6-2 or TRBV6-3 and TRBJ1-5, with D hard to call. V was clipped by 3 bases and J by 3 bases, with 12 bases between them. The CDR3 loop spans 15 amino acids. Germline V lookup: CDR1 MNHEY, CDR2 SVGEGT. The DNA for the CDR3 is TGTGCCAGCAGTTATACAACCATTTCCAATCAGCCCCAGCATTTT. Translating gives CASSYTTISNQPQHF.

The V call is TRBV10-1, the J call TRBJ1-1; 8 nucleotides align to TRBD1. The V segment lost 4 bases and the J segment 1 base; nucleotides outside the gene matches: 2. The germline V gene has CDR1 WNHNN and CDR2 SYGVQD (reference sequence). The CDR3 extends over 14 amino acids. The CDR3 DNA reads TGCGCCAGCAGTGGACAGGGGCCGAACACTGAAGCTTTCTTT. This gives the protein CASSGQGPNTEAFF.

The rearrangement links TRBV6-5 to TRBJ1-3; D might be TRBD1 (5 bases). The CDR3 sequence is 13 residues long. Germline V gene sequence: CDR1 MNHEY, CDR2 SVGAGI. V shed 7 bases and J shed 0 bases, with 7 bases lying between them. CDR3 DNA sequence: TGTGCCAGCAAGGGGCTCTCTGGAAACACCATATATTTT. Residues: CASKGLSGNTIYF.

The chain is built from TRBV13 and TRBJ2-7; perhaps TRBD2 as D (6 bases). V dropped 3 bases and J dropped 9 bases, with 18 bases sitting between them. The CDR3 runs 14 residues. Germline CDR1 and CDR2: PRHDT and FYEKMQ (reference sequence). CDR3 coding DNA: TGTGCCAGCAGCTTCGGAGGGCGGGGAACGGCGCAGTACTTC. It yields the protein CASSFGGRGTAQYF.

The chain links TRBV6-2 or TRBV6-3 to TRBJ2-1; maybe TRBD2 (5 bases). Germline values: CDR1 MNHEY, CDR2 SVGEGT. CDR3 length equals 12 residues. With 4 bases removed from V and 12 bases from J, the gap between germline ends came to 13 bases. The CDR3 DNA is TGTGCCAGCAGTTCCGGGCGGAGGATGCAGTTCTTC. Its translation is CASSSGRRMQFF.

This chain joins TRBV5-1 and TRBJ1-4; D may be TRBD1 (6 bases). Germline values: CDR1 SGHRS, CDR2 YFSETQ. The V end lost 3 bases, the J end lost 5 bases, and 23 bases lay between the germline ends. There are 18 residues in the CDR3. DNA of the CDR3: TGCGCCAGCAGCTACTATCCGCTAGGACAGACTAAAAATGAAAAACTGTTTTTT. Residues: CASSYYPLGQTKNEKLFF.

The rearrangement links TRBV5-1 to TRBJ1-5; D might be TRBD1 (6 bases). The CDR3 runs to 17 residues. CDR1 is SGHRS, CDR2 YFSETQ, per germline. The V gene lost 0 bases and the J gene lost 2 bases, with 15 bases spanning the gap. The CDR3 nucleotides read TGCGCCAGCAGCTTGGGGGGCGCAGGGGAGCGCAATCAGCCCCAGCATTTT. As protein: CASSLGGAGERNQPQHF.

The chain is built from TRBV5-1 and TRBJ2-1; maybe TRBD2 (6 bases). Germline V gives CDR1 SGHRS, CDR2 YFSETQ. Trimming took off 8 bases at V and 0 bases at J, with 12 bases between the two ends. CDR3 length equals 14 residues. CDR3: CASTIGSSYNEQFF. In nucleotides, the CDR3 is TGCGCCAGTACTATCGGGAGCTCCTACAATGAGCAGTTCTTC.

The chain links TRBV24-1 to TRBJ2-3, with 7 bases matching TRBD1. The germline V gene has CDR1 KGHDR and CDR2 SFDVKD. The CDR3 extends over 17 amino acids. J was trimmed by 3 bases and V by 4 bases; bases with no gene match: 12. CDR3 protein: CATSDPGRQGGTDTQYF. The CDR3 bases are TGTGCCACCAGTGACCCCGGGCGACAGGGCGGAACAGATACGCAGTATTTT.

The V gene is TRBV11-3, the J gene TRBJ1-6; 7 bases are shared with TRBD1. This CDR3 spans 15 amino acids. Looked up from germline, CDR1 is SGHNT and CDR2 is YENEEA. V was pared by 0 bases and J by 10 bases, with 6 bases of the junction left unmatched. The CDR3 nucleotides are TGTGCCAGCAGCTTAGATATTTCAGGGGGATCACCCCTCCACTTT. It translates to CASSLDISGGSPLHF.

V usage is TRBV7-9 and J usage is TRBJ1-2; TRBD1 agrees at 7 bases. With 5 bases clipped from V and 6 bases from J, the junction kept 6 bases outside the gene matches. The CDR3 contains 13 residues. CDR1 and CDR2 (germline): SEHNR, FQNEAQ (reference sequence). The CDR3 protein is CASSRGQDNGYTF. The CDR3 nucleotides are TGTGCCAGCAGCCGAGGACAGGATAATGGCTACACCTTC.

The chain recombines TRBV5-6 with TRBJ2-7, with 10 bases matching TRBD1. V lost 4 bases, J lost 1 base, and 14 bases stayed unmatched. Germline V gene data show CDR1 as SGHDT and CDR2 as YYEEEE. There are 18 residues in the CDR3. CDR3 in amino acids: CASSAIPGTGDSSYEQYF. The CDR3 DNA sequence: TGTGCCAGCAGCGCGATCCCTGGGACAGGGGATTCGTCCTACGAGCAGTACTTC. Full variable domain (missing parts from reference TRBV5-6 and TRBJ2-7): DAGVTQSPTHLIKTRGQQVTLRCSPKSGHDTVSWYQQALGQGPQFIFQYYEEEERQRGNFPDRFSGHQFPNYSSELNVNALLLGDSALYLCASSAIPGTGDSSYEQYFGPGTRLTVT.

This chain uses TRBV7-3 with TRBJ2-2; D call uncertain. Deletions cut 2 bases from V and 6 bases from J, with 13 bases between. The CDR3 runs to 15 residues. Germline CDR1 is SGHTA and CDR2 is FQGTGA. CDR3 nucleotides: TGTGCCAGCAGCTTATTCTCCAGTGGTGCCGGGGAGCTGTTTTTT. It is translated as CASSLFSSGAGELFF. Complete variable domain (other parts from reference TRBV7-3 and TRBJ2-2): GAGVSQTPSNKVTEKGKYVELRCDPISGHTALYWYRQSLGQGPEFLIYFQGTGAADDSGLPNDRFFAVRPEGSVSTLKIQRTERGDSAVYLCASSLFSSGAGELFFGEGSRLTVL.

The chain has TRBV28 and TRBJ1-2; 11 bases line up with TRBD1. The length of the CDR3 is 15 residues. CDR1 and CDR2 (germline): MDHEN, SYDVKM. Trimming took 6 bases from V and 4 from J; bases not matched to a gene: 7. The CDR3 sequence is CASSSRDRGIYGYTF. CDR3 in DNA: TGTGCCAGCAGCTCCCGGGACAGGGGGATCTATGGCTACACCTTC.

The V gene is TRBV3-1 (or the pseudogene TRBV3-2), the J gene TRBJ2-7; D not certain. The germline V gene encodes CDR1 LGHDT and CDR2 YNNKEL (reference sequence). The CDR3 totals 14 residues. V was trimmed by 1 base and J by 3 bases, leaving 10 bases between them. CDR3 region: CASSQGSGSYEQYF. DNA of the CDR3: TGTGCCAGCAGCCAAGGGTCGGGTAGCTACGAGCAGTACTTC.

The CDR3 DNA follows: TGTGCTAGTGGTTTCCTCCAAGAGACCCAGTACTTC. Protein: CASGFLQETQYF. This sequence joins TRBV12-5 and TRBJ2-5; the D is unclear. From germline, CDR1 is LGHNT and CDR2 FRNRAP. The CDR3 is 12 residues long. The germline V and J ends were trimmed by 3 bases and 1 base, with 3 bases remaining between them.

The V and J genes are TRBV21-1 and TRBJ1-3. TRBV21-1 is reported as a pseudogene. This CDR3 is 18 amino acids long. The CDR3 sequence: CASSKEAGLTFSGNTIYF. The DNA of the CDR3 is TGTGCCAGCAGCAAAGAGGCGGGACTGACATTCTCTGGAAACACCATATATTTT.

The rearrangement joins TRBV7-9 to TRBJ1-2, with D tentatively TRBD1 (5 bases). The CDR3 loop spans 14 amino acids. Germline CDR1 reads SEHNR; CDR2 reads FQNEAQ (reference sequence). V dropped 3 bases and J dropped 8 bases, with 16 bases sitting between them. The CDR3 loop reads CASSFAQGGRGYTF. Written as DNA, the CDR3 is TGTGCCAGCAGCTTCGCGCAGGGAGGCAGAGGCTACACCTTC.